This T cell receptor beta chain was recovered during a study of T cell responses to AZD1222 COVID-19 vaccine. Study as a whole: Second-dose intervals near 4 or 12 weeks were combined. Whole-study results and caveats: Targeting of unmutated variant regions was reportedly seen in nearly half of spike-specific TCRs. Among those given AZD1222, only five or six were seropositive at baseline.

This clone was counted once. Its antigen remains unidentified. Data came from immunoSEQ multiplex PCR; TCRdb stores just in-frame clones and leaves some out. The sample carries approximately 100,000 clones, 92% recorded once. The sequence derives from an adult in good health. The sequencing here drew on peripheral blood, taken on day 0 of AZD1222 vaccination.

CDR3 in amino acids: CASSRSGLAVQETQYF. CDR3 DNA sequence: TGCGCCAGCAGCCGATCGGGACTAGCGGTTCAAGAGACCCAGTACTTC. V and J are TRBV4-1 and TRBJ2-5; the match to TRBD2 covers 11 bases. Trimming at V came to 4 bases and at J to 2 bases, leaving 6 bases not matched to a gene. The CDR3 is 16 residues long. Germline assignment: CDR1 MGHRA and CDR2 YSYEKL.